What follows are 17 T cell receptor beta chains derived from one specimen sequenced in a study of T-cell memory formation after mild COVID-19. MiXCR was run by TCRdb on the 5' RACE reads, yielding one entry per CDR3 protein. The sample records about 110,000 distinct CDR3 sequences, 15% to 20% being singletons. The sequenced sample was PBMCs or a T cell subset sorted from them (not recorded which). The source of these receptors is a man between 18 and 29 years old who had mild COVID-19 (a few samples of this study predate the infection). Cell type and time point are not known.

This chain uses TRBV24-1 with TRBJ2-6; D unresolved. Germline V gives CDR1 KGHDR, CDR2 SFDVKD. Trimming pared 6 bases from V and 2 bases from J, leaving 4 bases between. The CDR3 spans 13 residues. The CDR3 here is CATSSTGANVLTF. The DNA for the CDR3 is TGTGCCACCAGTTCTACTGGGGCCAACGTCCTGACTTTC.

The rearrangement links TRBV20-1 to TRBJ2-7; 9 bases line up with TRBD2. The CDR3 contains 14 residues. V shed 5 bases and J 0 bases; nucleotides not matched to a gene: 5. Germline-derived CDR1 and CDR2 are DFQATT and SNEGSKA (reference sequence). The CDR3 DNA reads TGCAGTGCTGAGCGGGGGGCCCGCTCCTACGAGCAGTACTTC. Translation: CSAERGARSYEQYF.

V is TRBV5-1 and J is TRBJ2-5, with 11 bases matching TRBD1. V lost 5 bases to trimming and J lost 7 bases; unmatched junction nucleotides: 10. CDR1 SGHRS and CDR2 YFSETQ come from the germline V gene. The CDR3 contains 15 residues. As DNA, the CDR3 is TGCGCCAGCAGAAGGACAGGGGGCTTGTTCGGGACCCAGTACTTC. This gives the protein CASRRTGGLFGTQYF.

The rearrangement links TRBV11-2 to TRBJ2-1; 7 bases map to TRBD2. This CDR3 is built from 14 residues. The germline V gene has CDR1 SGHAT and CDR2 FQNNGV. Germline trimming cut 5 bases from V and 8 bases from J; bases unmatched to any gene: 9. The CDR3 sequence: CASSSRGDGDEQFF. Written as DNA, the CDR3 is TGTGCCAGCAGCAGCCGGGGGGATGGCGATGAGCAGTTCTTC.

This clonotype was counted a few times. The V and J genes are TRBV12-3 or TRBV12-4 and TRBJ2-1; D is possibly TRBD1 or TRBD2 (5 bases each). CDR3 length: 14 amino acids. Trimming left V 5 bases short and J 9 bases short, with 17 bases between. The CDR3, as DNA: TGTGCCAGCAGTCGCCCCCCCCCCGGGGCTGAGCAGTTCTTC. Encoded protein: CASSRPPPGAEQFF.

This clonotype was recorded a few times. This chain joins TRBV7-9 and TRBJ2-5; D is possibly TRBD2 (6 bases). The CDR3 runs 12 residues. Germline CDR1 is SEHNR and CDR2 is FQNEAQ (reference sequence). The V and J ends lost 5 bases and 3 bases respectively, with 7 bases between them. The CDR3 DNA reads TGTGCCAGCAGCCGGACTAAAGAGACCCAGTACTTC. Translation: CASSRTKETQYF.

This clonotype appeared a few times. The rearrangement joins TRBV2 to TRBJ2-1; TRBD1 is a possible D gene (7 bases). With 2 bases removed from V and 4 bases from J, the gap between germline ends came to 9 bases. The CDR3 sequence is 14 residues long. The germline CDR1 and CDR2 sequences are SNHLY and FYNNEI. CDR3 sequence (DNA): TGTGCCAGCAGTGAACAGGGGGGATACAATGAGCAGTTCTTC. Encoded protein: CASSEQGGYNEQFF. The variable domain in full, completed from reference TRBV2 and TRBJ2-1, reads EPEVTQTPSHQVTQMGQEVILRCVPISNHLYFYWYRQILGQKVEFLVSFYNNEISEKSEIFDDQFSVERPDGSNFTLKIRSTKLEDSAMYFCASSEQGGYNEQFFGPGTRLTVL.

This clonotype was recorded a few times. The gene calls are TRBV6-5 and TRBJ2-7; 7 bases match TRBD1. Per germline, CDR1 MNHEY and CDR2 SVGAGI. V was pared by 0 bases and J by 6 bases, with 2 bases of the junction left unmatched. The CDR3 spans 13 residues. The CDR3 DNA sequence: TGTGCCAGCAGTTACTCGAGGGACAGCGAGCAGTACTTC. Translated: CASSYSRDSEQYF.

This chain links TRBV9 with TRBJ1-6; D gene ambiguous. V was pared by 0 bases and J by 6 bases, with 10 bases between. The CDR3 has 15 amino acids. Germline V gene lookup returns CDR1 SGDLS and CDR2 YYNGEE. CDR3 in amino acids: CASSVVGNINSPLHF. CDR3 nucleotides: TGTGCCAGCAGCGTAGTAGGAAACATTAATTCACCCCTCCACTTT.

The J gene is TRBJ2-7, the V gene TRBV10-1; 9 bases match TRBD1. Germline lookup yields CDR1 WNHNN and CDR2 SYGVQD (reference sequence). The V segment lost 5 bases and the J segment 6 bases; nucleotides outside the gene matches: 14. The CDR3 has 16 amino acids. CDR3 coding DNA: TGCGCCAGCAGTCCGGGACAGGGACTCCTAACGCCCGAGCAGTACTTC. Residues: CASSPGQGLLTPEQYF.

DNA of the CDR3: TGTGCCAGCAGCGAACTAGCCAAAAACATTCAGTACTTC. Translation gives CASSELAKNIQYF. The V and J genes are TRBV4-2 and TRBJ2-4; no clear D gene. The CDR3 is 13 amino acids. In germline, CDR1 is LGHNA, CDR2 YNFKEQ. Deletions cut 5 bases from V and 0 bases from J, with 5 bases between.

This clonotype has a count of ten or more. This chain uses TRBV20-1 with TRBJ1-5, with unresolved D. With 4 bases removed from V and 0 bases from J, the gap between germline ends came to 4 bases. CDR1 and CDR2 from the germline V gene are DFQATT and SNEGSKA (reference sequence). CDR3 size: 12 residues. The CDR3 protein is CSATPSNQPQHF. For the CDR3, the DNA is TGCAGTGCTACCCCTAGCAATCAGCCCCAGCATTTT.

This clonotype was counted only a few times. V usage is TRBV16 and J usage is TRBJ1-5; D gene ambiguous. The germline gives CDR1 KGHSY, CDR2 FQNENV. The CDR3 consists of 13 residues. V was clipped by 0 bases and J by 3 bases, with 3 bases between them. CDR3 protein: CASSQSDNQPQHF. The DNA of the CDR3 is TGTGCCAGCAGCCAATCGGACAATCAGCCCCAGCATTTT. The full variable domain, rest sourced from reference TRBV16 and TRBJ1-5, is GEEVAQTPKHLVRGEGQKAKLYCAPIKGHSYVFWYQQVLKNEFKFLISFQNENVFDETGMPKERFSAKCLPNSPCSLEIQATKLEDSAVYFCASSQSDNQPQHFGDGTRLSIL.

The genes are TRBV5-1 and TRBJ2-7; 13 bases fit TRBD2. Per the germline V gene, CDR1 is SGHRS and CDR2 is YFSETQ. After removal of 2 bases from V and 7 bases from J, the junction contained 6 bases not matched to a gene. The CDR3 spans 15 residues. The CDR3 is CASSLGTSGVREQYF. The CDR3, as DNA: TGCGCCAGCAGCTTAGGGACTAGCGGGGTACGGGAGCAGTACTTC.

The sample holds many counts of this clonotype. This rearrangement joins TRBV7-3 to TRBJ2-2; possibly TRBD1 for D (5 bases). The length of the CDR3 is 14 residues. Trimming stripped 2 bases from V and 2 bases from J, with 6 bases between. Germline-derived CDR1 and CDR2 are SGHTA and FQGTGA. The CDR3 spells CASSLDRNTGELFF. The CDR3, as DNA: TGTGCCAGCAGCTTAGACAGAAACACCGGGGAGCTGTTTTTT.

The J gene is TRBJ2-3, the V gene TRBV20-1; 10 nucleotides line up with TRBD2. The CDR3 covers 15 residues. V lost 6 bases and J lost 6; bases outside the gene matches: 12. CDR1 is DFQATT, CDR2 SNEGSKA, per germline (reference sequence). The CDR3, as DNA: TGCAGTGCCCCCACGGCTAGCGGGGGCGGCGATACGCAGTATTTT. Amino acid sequence: CSAPTASGGGDTQYF.

J is TRBJ2-1 and V is TRBV5-1; tentative D call: TRBD1 (6 bases). CDR1 SGHRS and CDR2 YFSETQ come from the germline V gene. The CDR3 sequence is 14 residues long. The V and J ends lost 1 base and 6 bases respectively, with 11 bases between them. The CDR3 region is CASSLTPGVNEQFF. CDR3 nucleotide sequence: TGCGCCAGCAGCTTGACCCCAGGGGTCAATGAGCAGTTCTTC.